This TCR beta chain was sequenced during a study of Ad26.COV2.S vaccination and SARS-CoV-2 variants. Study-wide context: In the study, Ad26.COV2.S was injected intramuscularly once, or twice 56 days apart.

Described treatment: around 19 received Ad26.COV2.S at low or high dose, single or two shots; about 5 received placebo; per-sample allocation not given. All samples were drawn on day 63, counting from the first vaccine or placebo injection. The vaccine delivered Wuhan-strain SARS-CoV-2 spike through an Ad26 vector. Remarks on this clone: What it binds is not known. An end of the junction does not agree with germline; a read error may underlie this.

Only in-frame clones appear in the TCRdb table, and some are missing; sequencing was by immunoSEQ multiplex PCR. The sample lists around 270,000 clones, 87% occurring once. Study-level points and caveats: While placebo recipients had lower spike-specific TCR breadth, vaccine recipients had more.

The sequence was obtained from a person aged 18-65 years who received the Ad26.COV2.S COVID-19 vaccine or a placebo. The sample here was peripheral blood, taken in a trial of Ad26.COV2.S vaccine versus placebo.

The CDR3 loop reads CASSSGRGANNEQFF. In DNA, the CDR3 is TGTGCTAGCAGCAGCGGGCGGGGAGCTAACAATGAGCAGTTCTTC. The V gene is TRBV7-7, the J gene TRBJ2-1, with D possibly TRBD2 on 6 matching bases. Germline V gene sequence: CDR1 SSHAT, CDR2 FNYEAQ (reference sequence). The CDR3 runs to 15 residues.